This is a list of T cell receptor beta chains from one sample in a study of blood T cell repertoires in COVID-19. Data came from immunoSEQ multiplex PCR; TCRdb stores just in-frame clones and leaves some out. Of about 130,000 clones listed, more than 70% are singletons. The sample was peripheral blood. The receptors come from a man aged 55 to 69 with acute or convalescent COVID-19. Each CDR3 is given with its conserved first and last residue. A D gene is named only where the DNA matches it firmly. The listing skips clone size in some rows; elsewhere it reads once, few, many or a size class.

>NA|TRBJ1-2|once|TRBV19|15
TGTGCCAGTAGCCAGACGTCCAGGGTAAGCTATGGCTACACCTTC
CASSQTSRVSYGYTF
>TRBD2|TRBJ2-1|few|TRBV11-3|16
TGTGCCAGCAGCTTAGATGGCGGGAGACCTGACAATGAGCAGTTCTTC
CASSLDGGRPDNEQFF
>NA|TRBJ1-4|NA|TRBV19|12
TGTGCCAGTAGTACAGGGGTGGAAAAACTGTTTTTT
CASSTGVEKLFF
>NA|TRBJ2-5|NA|TRBV19|13
TGTGCCAGTAGGATAAGGGGGCAAGAGACCCAGTACTTC
CASRIRGQETQYF
>TRBD1|TRBJ1-3|NA|TRBV5-1|16
TGCGCCAGCAGCTTGGGAGACAGGGCCTCTGGAAACACCATATATTTT
CASSLGDRASGNTIYF
>TRBD2|TRBJ2-1|NA|TRBV7-3|15
TGTGCCAGCAGCTTACAGCTAGCGGGAGACGGTGAGCAGTTCTTC
CASSLQLAGDGEQFF
>TRBD1|TRBJ1-1|NA|TRBV7-2|18
TGTGCCAGCAGGAAAAGAGGGACAGGGGCCGATATGAACACTGAAGCTTTCTTT
CASRKRGTGADMNTEAFF
>NA|TRBJ1-6|NA|TRBV3-1/TRBV3-2|15
TGTGCCAGCAGCCAAACGGGGGGTTGGGATTCACCCCTCCACTTT
CASSQTGGWDSPLHF
>TRBD1|TRBJ2-5|NA|TRBV5-1|16
TGCGCCAGCAGCTTGGGGGACAGGGGGAACCAAGAGACCCAGTACTTC
CASSLGDRGNQETQYF
>NA|TRBJ2-5|once|TRBV13|17
TGTGCCAGCAGCAACTCGGGACTAGGGGGCCGCGGGGAGACCCAGTACTTC
CASSNSGLGGRGETQYF
>NA|TRBJ2-2|NA|TRBV7-7|13
TGTGCCAGCACGGGGAGCGGCCCCGGGGAGCTGTTTTTT
CASTGSGPGELFF
>NA|TRBJ2-3|once|TRBV24-1|13
TGTGCCACCAGTGATCCCCCAGGGGATACGCAGTATTTT
CATSDPPGDTQYF
>NA|TRBJ2-3|once|TRBV5-1|15
TGCGCCAGCAGCTTGGAGGGGACTAGCACAGATACGCAGTATTTT
CASSLEGTSTDTQYF
>NA|TRBJ1-5|NA|TRBV4-1|20
TGCGCCAGCAGCCAAGATCGGTTATCGGGTCGAGCGAGCGGGAATCAGCCCCAGCATTTT
CASSQDRLSGRASGNQPQHF
>TRBD1|TRBJ2-7|NA|TRBV5-4|15
TGTGCCAGCAGCTTGGAGAGACAGGGGGCGCGTGAGCAGTACTTC
CASSLERQGAREQYF
>NA|TRBJ1-2|NA|TRBV19|12
TGTGCCAGTACCCTTGGGGGGTTCGGCTACACCTTC
CASTLGGFGYTF
>NA|TRBJ2-3|NA|TRBV5-1|15
TGCGCCAGCAGCTTAGGGGGATTCGGCACAGATACGCAGTATTTT
CASSLGGFGTDTQYF
>NA|TRBJ1-6|NA|TRBV3-1/TRBV3-2|14
TGTGCCAGCAGCCAAGGTCAGGATAATTCACCCCTCCACTTT
CASSQGQDNSPLHF
>TRBD1|TRBJ1-2|NA|TRBV29-1|13
TGCAGCGCCCGGGACAGGGGGCTTGGAGGCTACACCTTC
CSARDRGLGGYTF
>NA|TRBJ1-2|NA|TRBV5-1|13
TGCGCCAGCAGCTTGTTGGCCGAAGATGGCTACACCTTC
CASSLLAEDGYTF
>NA|TRBJ1-1|NA|TRBV15|16
TGTGCCACCAGCAGAGGTGCTAGGGGGGGTGGCACTGAAGCTTTCTTT
CATSRGARGGGTEAFF
>NA|TRBJ2-5|NA|TRBV7-2|13
TGTGCCAGGAGGGTTGCGGGTGTTGAAACCCAGTACTTC
CARRVAGVETQYF
>NA|TRBJ1-6|NA|TRBV2|14
TGTGCCAGCAGAGAGACAGATAGAATTTCACCCCTCCACTTT
CASRETDRISPLHF
>NA|TRBJ2-2|few|TRBV29-1|13
TGCAGCGTTGACAGGGGTAACACCGGGGAGCTGTTTTTT
CSVDRGNTGELFF
>TRBD2|TRBJ2-3|NA|TRBV27|15
TGTGCCAGCAGTATGACTAGCGGGCGCACAGATACGCAGTATTTT
CASSMTSGRTDTQYF
>NA|TRBJ2-7|NA|TRBV30|13
TGTGCCTGGAGTGAGGTACGGTCGGGGGAGCAGTACTTC
CAWSEVRSGEQYF
>NA|TRBJ1-6|few|TRBV15|13
TGTGCCACCAGCAGAGATCAGTATTCACCCCTCCACTTT
CATSRDQYSPLHF
>NA|TRBJ1-5|NA|TRBV10-2|13
TGCGCCAGCAGCCGGGACAACAATCAGCCCCAGCATTTT
CASSRDNNQPQHF
>TRBD2|TRBJ2-1|NA|TRBV3-1/TRBV3-2|17
TGTGCCAGCAGAATAGAAGGACGGGAGGAGGTCGCGGGGGAGCAGTTCTTC
CASRIEGREEVAGEQFF
>NA|TRBJ2-7|NA|TRBV7-3|15
TGTGCCAGCAGCTTAGTAGAGGGAAGGAAATACGAGCAGTACTTC
CASSLVEGRKYEQYF
>TRBD1|TRBJ2-7|NA|TRBV30|14
TGTGCCTGGAGAAGACAGGGTGATCTCTCCGAGCAGTACTTC
CAWRRQGDLSEQYF
>NA|TRBJ2-1|NA|TRBV3-1/TRBV3-2|12
TGTGCCAGCAGCCAAGTCCGCAATGAGCAGTTCTTC
CASSQVRNEQFF
>TRBD2|TRBJ2-3|NA|TRBV24-1|15
TGTGCCACCAGTGCCCCTAGCGGCCAGGCGGATACGCAGTATTTT
CATSAPSGQADTQYF
>TRBD2|TRBJ2-2|NA|TRBV7-7|14
TGTGCCAGCAACCGCGGGAGGGACTCCGGGGAGCTGTTTTTT
CASNRGRDSGELFF
>TRBD2|TRBJ2-7|NA|TRBV3-1/TRBV3-2|15
TGTGCCAGCAGCCAAGGGCTAGCGGGGCCCTACGAGCAGTACTTC
CASSQGLAGPYEQYF
>NA|TRBJ2-3|NA|TRBV5-1|13
TGCGCCAGCAGCAGAGAACCCCGAGATACGCAGTATTTT
CASSREPRDTQYF
>TRBD1|TRBJ2-6|NA|TRBV9|19
TGTGCCAGCAGCGGCTCCTGGGACAGGCTCCCCTCTGGGGCCAACGTCCTGACTTTC
CASSGSWDRLPSGANVLTF
>NA|TRBJ1-1|NA|TRBV20-1|11
TGCAGTGCTGGAAGGGGGACTGAAGCTTTCTTT
CSAGRGTEAFF
>TRBD1|TRBJ1-2|once|TRBV30|13
TGTGCCTGCTTGGACAGGGTAAAGGATGGCTACACCTTC
CACLDRVKDGYTF
>TRBD1|TRBJ2-7|NA|TRBV7-2|17
TGTGCCAGCAGCCCCCACCCTGGACAGGGGAGGAGGTACGAGCAGTACTTC
CASSPHPGQGRRYEQYF
>NA|TRBJ1-1|NA|TRBV12-3/TRBV12-4|12
TGTGCCAGCAGTTTTCTTACAGGTGAGGCTTTCTTT
CASSFLTGEAFF
>NA|TRBJ2-6|NA|TRBV24-1|15
TGTGCCACCAGTGGCCGGGACTCTGGGTCCAACGTCCTGACTTTC
CATSGRDSGSNVLTF
>NA|TRBJ2-3|NA|TRBV9|16
TGTGCCAGCAGCGTAGATCTGGGCCTCCGCACAGATACGCAGTATTTT
CASSVDLGLRTDTQYF
>NA|TRBJ2-3|NA|TRBV19|15
TGTGCCAGTACGGGGGACGGGTTGAGCACAGATACGCAGTATTTT
CASTGDGLSTDTQYF
>TRBD2|TRBJ2-5|NA|TRBV24-1|16
TGTGCCACCAGTGACTTTAGCGGGTCCGGCCGGGAGACCCAGTACTTC
CATSDFSGSGRETQYF
>TRBD1|TRBJ1-5|NA|TRBV9|15
TGTGCCAGCAGTTTGGGGACAGAGCACAATCAGCCCCAGCATTTT
CASSLGTEHNQPQHF
>TRBD2|TRBJ2-5|NA|TRBV30|15
TGTGCCTGGAGCCACGGGACTAGCGGGCAAGAGACCCAGTACTTC
CAWSHGTSGQETQYF
>TRBD1|TRBJ1-1|NA|TRBV29-1|18
TGCAGCGAAACCAAGTCGATGGACAGGGGATTTGGGTACACTGAAGCTTTCTTT
CSETKSMDRGFGYTEAFF
>NA|TRBJ2-1|NA|TRBV5-1|15
TGCGCCAGCAGCCCCACTATGAGCTCCTACAATGAGCAGTTCTTC
CASSPTMSSYNEQFF
>NA|TRBJ1-1|NA|TRBV11-2|14
TGTGCCAGCAGCTTAGACAGGGCCGCAACTGAAGCTTTCTTT
CASSLDRAATEAFF
>NA|TRBJ1-6|few|TRBV6-5|15
TGTGCCAGCAGTTACTTGGGGGGGCCCGATTCACCCCTCCACTTT
CASSYLGGPDSPLHF
>TRBD1|TRBJ1-6|few|TRBV30|15
TGTGCCTGGAGTGCACAGGGGAGGTATAATTCACCCCTCCACTTT
CAWSAQGRYNSPLHF
>NA|TRBJ1-5|NA|TRBV5-1|15
TGCGCCAGCAGCTCGGCGGGGGAGAAAGAACAGCCCCAGCATTTT
CASSSAGEKEQPQHF
>NA|TRBJ1-4|NA|TRBV7-4|14
TGTGCCAGCAACCTGCCAAGACAATCTGAAAAACTGTTTTTT
CASNLPRQSEKLFF
>TRBD1|TRBJ1-6|NA|TRBV5-1|17
TGCGCCAGCAGCTTAACTGACAGGGGAGCTAATAATTCACCCCTCCACTTT
CASSLTDRGANNSPLHF
>TRBD1|TRBJ2-1|NA|TRBV6-5|14
TGTGCCAGCCTCCCCCCGACAGGGAACAATGAGCAGTTCTTC
CASLPPTGNNEQFF
>NA|TRBJ2-7|NA|TRBV9|13
TGTGCCAGCAGCGTCGTCCCAGGGTACGAGCAGTACTTC
CASSVVPGYEQYF
>NA|TRBJ1-1|NA|TRBV6-5|14
TGTGCCAGCAGTTACTCGCCAGGGAACACTGAAGCTTTCTTT
CASSYSPGNTEAFF
>TRBD1|TRBJ2-3|few|TRBV6-4|14
TGTGCCAGCTCGGGACAGGCGAACACAGATACGCAGTATTTT
CASSGQANTDTQYF